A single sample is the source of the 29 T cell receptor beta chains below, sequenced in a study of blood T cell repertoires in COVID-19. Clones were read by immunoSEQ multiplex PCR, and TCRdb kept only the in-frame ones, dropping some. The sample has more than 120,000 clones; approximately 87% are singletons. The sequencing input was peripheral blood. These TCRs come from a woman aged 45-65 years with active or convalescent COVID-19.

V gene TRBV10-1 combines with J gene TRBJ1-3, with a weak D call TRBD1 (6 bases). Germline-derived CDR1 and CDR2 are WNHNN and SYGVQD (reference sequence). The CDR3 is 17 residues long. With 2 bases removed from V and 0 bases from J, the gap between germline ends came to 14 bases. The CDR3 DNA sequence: TGCGCCAGCAGTGAGACAGGGTGGACGAGCTCTGGAAACACCATATATTTT. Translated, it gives CASSETGWTSSGNTIYF.

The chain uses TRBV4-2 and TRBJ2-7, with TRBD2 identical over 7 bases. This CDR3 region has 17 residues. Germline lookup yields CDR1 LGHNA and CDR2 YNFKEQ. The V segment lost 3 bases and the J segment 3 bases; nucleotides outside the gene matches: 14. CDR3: CASSHPTQASGDYEQYF. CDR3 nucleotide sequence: TGTGCCAGCAGCCACCCCACCCAGGCTAGCGGTGACTACGAGCAGTACTTC.

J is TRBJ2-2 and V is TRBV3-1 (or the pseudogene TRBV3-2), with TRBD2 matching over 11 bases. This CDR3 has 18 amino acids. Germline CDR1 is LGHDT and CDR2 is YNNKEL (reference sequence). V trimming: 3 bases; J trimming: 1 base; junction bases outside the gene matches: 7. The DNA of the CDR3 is TGTGCCAGCAGCCACCTCCGGGGACTAGCGGTGAACACCGGGGAGCTGTTTTTT. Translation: CASSHLRGLAVNTGELFF.

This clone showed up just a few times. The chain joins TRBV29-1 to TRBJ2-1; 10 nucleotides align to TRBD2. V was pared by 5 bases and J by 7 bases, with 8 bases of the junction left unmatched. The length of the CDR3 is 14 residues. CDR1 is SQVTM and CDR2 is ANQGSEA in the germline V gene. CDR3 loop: CSVYSGRLENEQFF. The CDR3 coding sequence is TGCAGCGTTTATAGCGGGAGGCTGGAAAATGAGCAGTTCTTC.

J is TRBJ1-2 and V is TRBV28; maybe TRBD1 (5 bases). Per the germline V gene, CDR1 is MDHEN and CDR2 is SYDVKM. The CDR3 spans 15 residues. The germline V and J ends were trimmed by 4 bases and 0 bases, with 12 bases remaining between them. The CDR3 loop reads CASSSGQLANYGYTF. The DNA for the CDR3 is TGTGCCAGCAGTTCAGGACAATTAGCTAACTATGGCTACACCTTC.

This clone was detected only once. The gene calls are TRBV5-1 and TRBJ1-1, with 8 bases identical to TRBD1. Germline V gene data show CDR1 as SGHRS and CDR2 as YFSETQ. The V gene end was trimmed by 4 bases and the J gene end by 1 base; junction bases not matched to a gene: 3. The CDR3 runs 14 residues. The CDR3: CASSPGTGNTEAFF. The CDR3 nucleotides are TGCGCCAGCAGCCCGGGGACAGGGAACACTGAAGCTTTCTTT.

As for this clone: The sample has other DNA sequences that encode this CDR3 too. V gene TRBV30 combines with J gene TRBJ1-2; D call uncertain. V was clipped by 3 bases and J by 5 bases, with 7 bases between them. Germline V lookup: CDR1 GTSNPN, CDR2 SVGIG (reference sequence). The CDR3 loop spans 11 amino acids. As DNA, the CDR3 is TGTGCCTGGAGGCCCGGTTATGGCTACACCTTC. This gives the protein CAWRPGYGYTF.

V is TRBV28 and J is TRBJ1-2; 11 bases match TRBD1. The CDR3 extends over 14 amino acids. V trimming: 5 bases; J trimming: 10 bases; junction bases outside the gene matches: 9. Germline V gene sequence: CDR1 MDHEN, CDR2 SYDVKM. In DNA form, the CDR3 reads TGTGCCAGCAGTCTATACCGGGACAGGGGGGACTACACCTTC. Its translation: CASSLYRDRGDYTF.

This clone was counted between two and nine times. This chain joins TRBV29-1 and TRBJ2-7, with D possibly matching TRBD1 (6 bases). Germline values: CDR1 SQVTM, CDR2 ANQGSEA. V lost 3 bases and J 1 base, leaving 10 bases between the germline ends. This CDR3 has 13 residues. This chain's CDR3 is CSVEGDKSYEQYF. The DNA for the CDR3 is TGCAGCGTTGAGGGGGACAAGTCCTACGAGCAGTACTTC.

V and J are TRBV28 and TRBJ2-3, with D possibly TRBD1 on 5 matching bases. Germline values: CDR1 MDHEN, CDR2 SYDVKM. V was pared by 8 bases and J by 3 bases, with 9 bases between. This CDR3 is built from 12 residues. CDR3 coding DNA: TGTGCCAGCGGCAGGGTAACAGATACGCAGTATTTT. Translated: CASGRVTDTQYF.

CDR3 nucleotide sequence: TGTGCCAGCGGGACAGGAAGAGGCTATGGCTACACCTTC. This encodes CASGTGRGYGYTF. The V gene is TRBV27, the J gene TRBJ1-2; 8 bases agree with TRBD1. Trimming took 8 bases from V and 4 from J; bases not matched to a gene: 6. Germline V gives CDR1 MNHEY, CDR2 SMNVEV (reference sequence). The CDR3 consists of 13 residues.

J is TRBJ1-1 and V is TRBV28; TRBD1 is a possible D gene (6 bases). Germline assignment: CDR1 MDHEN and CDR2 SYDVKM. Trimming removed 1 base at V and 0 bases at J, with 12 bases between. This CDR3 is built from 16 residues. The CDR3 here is CASSLLSDRMNTEAFF. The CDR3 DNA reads TGTGCCAGCAGTTTATTATCCGACAGGATGAACACTGAAGCTTTCTTT.

The CDR3 DNA follows: TGTGCCAGCAGCTTAAAAGGGGCAGGGTTCTCGACTGAAGCTTTCTTT. Protein sequence: CASSLKGAGFSTEAFF. This chain uses TRBV7-3 with TRBJ1-1; a weak D match, TRBD1 (5 bases). CDR1 and CDR2 (germline): SGHTA, FQGTGA. V lost 1 base to trimming and J lost 5 bases, with 17 bases between them. This CDR3 has 16 residues.

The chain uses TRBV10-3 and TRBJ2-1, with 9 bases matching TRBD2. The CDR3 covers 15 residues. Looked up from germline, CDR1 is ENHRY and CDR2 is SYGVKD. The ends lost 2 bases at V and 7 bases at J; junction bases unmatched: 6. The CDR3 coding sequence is TGTGCCATCAGTGAGCGGGCTACTAGCGGGAATGAGCAGTTCTTC. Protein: CAISERATSGNEQFF.

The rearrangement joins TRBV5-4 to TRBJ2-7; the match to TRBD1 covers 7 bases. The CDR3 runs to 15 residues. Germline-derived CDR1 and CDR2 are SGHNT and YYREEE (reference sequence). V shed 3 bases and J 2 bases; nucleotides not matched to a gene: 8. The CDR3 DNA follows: TGTGCCAGCAGCTCAGGGACAGTAAAGGCCTACGAGCAGTACTTC. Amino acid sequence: CASSSGTVKAYEQYF.

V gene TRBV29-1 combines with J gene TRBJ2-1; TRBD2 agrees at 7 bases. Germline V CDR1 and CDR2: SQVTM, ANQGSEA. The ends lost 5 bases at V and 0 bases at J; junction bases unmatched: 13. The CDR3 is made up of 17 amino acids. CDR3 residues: CSVLAVPLSTSYNEQFF. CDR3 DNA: TGCAGCGTTCTAGCGGTACCCCTTAGTACCTCCTACAATGAGCAGTTCTTC.

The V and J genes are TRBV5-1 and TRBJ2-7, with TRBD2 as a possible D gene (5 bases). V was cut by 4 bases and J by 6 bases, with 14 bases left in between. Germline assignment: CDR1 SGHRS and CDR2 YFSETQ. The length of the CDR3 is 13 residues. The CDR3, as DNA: TGCGCCAGCAGCGACCCTCCTGGAGGCGAGCAGTACTTC. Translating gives CASSDPPGGEQYF.

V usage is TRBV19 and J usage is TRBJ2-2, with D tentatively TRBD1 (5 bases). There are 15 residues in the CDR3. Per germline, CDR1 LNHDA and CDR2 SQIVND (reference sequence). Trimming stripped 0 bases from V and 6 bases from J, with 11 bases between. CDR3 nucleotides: TGTGCCAGTAGTATAGATCCGGTCAGGGCCGGGGAGCTGTTTTTT. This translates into CASSIDPVRAGELFF.

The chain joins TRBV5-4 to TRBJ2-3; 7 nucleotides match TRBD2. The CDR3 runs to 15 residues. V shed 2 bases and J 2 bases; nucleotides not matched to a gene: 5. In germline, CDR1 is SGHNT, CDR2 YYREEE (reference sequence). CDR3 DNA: TGTGCCAGCAGCTTTTTACTAGCGAACACAGATACGCAGTATTTT. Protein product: CASSFLLANTDTQYF.

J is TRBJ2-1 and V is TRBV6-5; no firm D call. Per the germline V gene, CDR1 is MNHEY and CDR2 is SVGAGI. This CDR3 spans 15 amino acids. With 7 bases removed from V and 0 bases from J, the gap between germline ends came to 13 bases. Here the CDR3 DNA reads TGTGCCAGCAATCCCCGAAAGAGCTCCTACAATGAGCAGTTCTTC. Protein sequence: CASNPRKSSYNEQFF.

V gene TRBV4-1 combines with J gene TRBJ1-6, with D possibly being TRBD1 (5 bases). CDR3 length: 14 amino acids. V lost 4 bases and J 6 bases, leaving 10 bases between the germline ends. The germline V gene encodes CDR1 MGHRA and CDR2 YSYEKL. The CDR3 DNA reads TGCGCCAGCAGCCCGGGACTTCCTAATTCACCCCTCCACTTT. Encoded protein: CASSPGLPNSPLHF.

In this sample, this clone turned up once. CDR3 bases: TGCGCCAGCAGCTTGCTAAGCGGGAGAAACACTGAAGCTTTCTTT. It yields the protein CASSLLSGRNTEAFF. This chain connects TRBV5-1 to TRBJ1-1; the D is unclear. V was cut by 1 base and J by 2 bases, with 12 bases left in between. Germline V gene data show CDR1 as SGHRS and CDR2 as YFSETQ. There are 15 residues in the CDR3.

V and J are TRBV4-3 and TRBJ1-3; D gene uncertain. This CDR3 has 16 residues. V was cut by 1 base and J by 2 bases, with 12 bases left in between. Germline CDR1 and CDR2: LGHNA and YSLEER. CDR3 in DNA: TGCGCCAGCAGCCAAGCACGTCCAGGCCCTGGAAACACCATATATTTT. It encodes CASSQARPGPGNTIYF.

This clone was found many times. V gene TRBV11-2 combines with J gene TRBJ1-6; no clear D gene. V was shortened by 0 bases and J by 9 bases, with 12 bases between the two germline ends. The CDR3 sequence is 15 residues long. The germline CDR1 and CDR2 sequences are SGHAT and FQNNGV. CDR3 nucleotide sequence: TGTGCCAGCAGCTTAGAACAGTTACGAATTTCACCCCTCCACTTT. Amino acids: CASSLEQLRISPLHF.

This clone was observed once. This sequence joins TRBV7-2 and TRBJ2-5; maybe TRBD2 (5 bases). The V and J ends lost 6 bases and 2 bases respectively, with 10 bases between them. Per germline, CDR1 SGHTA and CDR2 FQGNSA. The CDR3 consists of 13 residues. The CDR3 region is CASREDWQETQYF. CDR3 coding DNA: TGTGCCAGCAGAGAGGACTGGCAAGAGACCCAGTACTTC.

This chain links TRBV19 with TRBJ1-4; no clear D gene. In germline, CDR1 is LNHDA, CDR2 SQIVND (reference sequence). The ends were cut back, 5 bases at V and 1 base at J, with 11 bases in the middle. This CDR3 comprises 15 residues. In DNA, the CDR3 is TGTGCCAGTAGTGCTGACATGGGAACTAATGAAAAACTGTTTTTT. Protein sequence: CASSADMGTNEKLFF.

In nucleotides, the CDR3 is TGTGCCAGCAGTTTAGGGGCTAGCGCTGAGCAGTTCTTC. Its translation is CASSLGASAEQFF. V is TRBV6-5 and J is TRBJ2-1, with D tentatively TRBD2 (6 bases). Germline V gives CDR1 MNHEY, CDR2 SVGAGI. The CDR3 is made up of 13 amino acids. The V gene lost 4 bases and the J gene lost 9 bases, with 13 bases spanning the gap.

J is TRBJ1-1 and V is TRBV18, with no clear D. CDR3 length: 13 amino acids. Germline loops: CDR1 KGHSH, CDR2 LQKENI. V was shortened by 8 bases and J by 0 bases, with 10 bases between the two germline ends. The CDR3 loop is CASRTNLNTEAFF. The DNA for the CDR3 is TGTGCCAGCCGTACAAATCTGAACACTGAAGCTTTCTTT.

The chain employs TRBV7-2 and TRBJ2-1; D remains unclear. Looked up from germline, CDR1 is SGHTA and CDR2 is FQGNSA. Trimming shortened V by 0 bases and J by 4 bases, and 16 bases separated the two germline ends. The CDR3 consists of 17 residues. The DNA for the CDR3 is TGTGCCAGCAGCTTAGCCCTTAGCATCGGTGGTTACAATGAGCAGTTCTTC. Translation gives CASSLALSIGGYNEQFF.